This passage covers 2 T cell receptor beta chains from one sample sequenced in a study of T-cell memory formation after mild COVID-19. Via MiXCR, TCRdb re-called the 5' RACE reads, giving one row per CDR3 protein. The sample has 110,000 to 150,000 distinct CDR3 sequences, around 14% seen once. The sample comprised PBMCs or a T cell subset sorted from them (not recorded which). The receptor set was obtained from an adult woman who had mild COVID-19 (a few samples of this study predate the infection). Cell type and time point are not known.

This clonotype was counted a few times. The V gene is TRBV27, the J gene TRBJ2-1, with TRBD2 as a possible D gene (5 bases). Germline lookup yields CDR1 MNHEY and CDR2 SMNVEV (reference sequence). V gave up 3 bases and J gave up 8 bases, with 8 bases separating them. The CDR3 spans 12 residues. The CDR3 sequence is CASSFWGDEQFF. In DNA form, the CDR3 reads TGTGCCAGCAGTTTTTGGGGAGATGAGCAGTTCTTC.

The chain employs TRBV27 and TRBJ2-5; TRBD1 is a possible D gene (8 bases). The V end lost 10 bases, the J end lost 2 bases, and 26 bases lay between the germline ends. Per the germline V gene, CDR1 is MNHEY and CDR2 is SMNVEV (reference sequence). The CDR3 is 17 amino acids. The chain's CDR3 is CATGGYTGGSLQETQYF. DNA of the CDR3: TGTGCCACCGGGGGGTATACAGGGGGTTCGCTACAAGAGACCCAGTACTTC.